Sequencing of this TCR beta chain was carried out in a study of blood T cell repertoires in COVID-19. There are 14 residues in the CDR3. CDR1 is KGHSY and CDR2 is FQNENV in the germline V gene. V lost 7 bases and J 6 bases, leaving 16 bases between the germline ends. Clones were read by immunoSEQ multiplex PCR, and TCRdb kept only the in-frame ones, dropping some. Among approximately 230,000 clones listed, 86% were seen once. The specimen sequenced was peripheral blood. This TCR derives from a man aged 25-45 years who had recovered from COVID-19. The chain has TRBV16 and TRBJ1-5, with D perhaps matching TRBD1 (6 bases). In DNA, the CDR3 is TGTGCCAGCACTCCAACAGGGCCCAGTCAGCCCCAGCATTTT. Translating it yields CASTPTGPSQPQHF.